The 5 T cell receptor beta chains presented below share a single source sample, sequenced in a study of cytomegalovirus exposure and HLA in healthy donors. The PCR contained 60 Vbeta and 13 Jbeta primers. Clones were sequenced by immunoSEQ multiplex PCR, and TCRdb holds only the in-frame ones, with some missing. The table lists about 150,000 clones, approximately 83% of them singletons. Sequencing input: PBMCs. The receptors come from a woman aged 40-49 years in good health and CMV-seronegative.

The CDR3 DNA follows: TGTGCCAGCAGCCAGGGTAGAGGGACCCAGTACTTC. Its translation: CASSQGRGTQYF. The chain links TRBV5-4 to TRBJ2-5; D may be TRBD1 (5 bases). V was shortened by 4 bases and J by 7 bases, with 11 bases between the two germline ends. The CDR3 has 12 residues. Germline V gene lookup returns CDR1 SGHNT and CDR2 YYREEE (reference sequence).

The genes are TRBV28 and TRBJ1-1; D possibly corresponds to TRBD1 (5 bases). Per the germline V gene, CDR1 is MDHEN and CDR2 is SYDVKM. The CDR3 consists of 14 residues. Trimming removed 8 bases at V and 0 bases at J, with 13 bases between. The CDR3 loop reads CASVQWGVNTEAFF. The CDR3 region has the DNA TGTGCCAGCGTCCAGTGGGGGGTGAACACTGAAGCTTTCTTT.

The V and J genes are TRBV5-1 and TRBJ2-1; tentatively, D is TRBD1 (6 bases). Trimming left V 4 bases short and J 8 bases short, with 16 bases between. CDR1 and CDR2 (germline): SGHRS, YFSETQ. The CDR3 covers 14 residues. CDR3 protein: CASSPDRAGDEQFF. The CDR3 DNA is TGCGCCAGCAGCCCGGACCGTGCAGGGGATGAGCAGTTCTTC. Full variable domain (rest looked up from reference TRBV5-1 and TRBJ2-1): KAGVTQTPRYLIKTRGQQVTLSCSPISGHRSVSWYQQTPGQGLQFLFEYFSETQRNKGNFPGRFSGRQFSNSRSEMNVSTLELGDSALYLCASSPDRAGDEQFFGPGTRLTVL.

This clone appeared once. The V gene is TRBV5-4, the J gene TRBJ2-7; TRBD2 agrees at 7 bases. The V gene end was trimmed by 4 bases and the J gene end by 3 bases; junction bases not matched to a gene: 16. Germline V lookup: CDR1 SGHNT, CDR2 YYREEE (reference sequence). The CDR3 is made up of 17 amino acids. This CDR3 is CASSRGQGGRPVYEQYF. The CDR3 region has the DNA TGTGCCAGCAGCCGTGGGCAGGGAGGGCGTCCCGTCTACGAGCAGTACTTC.

As regards this clone: The CDR3 does not end in the conserved phenylalanine or tryptophan, so this is likely a read error. The DNA is left out, because the CDR3 cannot be placed on it with certainty; the CDR3 is given as TCRdb lists it. The chain couples TRBV6-5 to TRBJ2-7; TRBD1, as called in the table, went unchecked against the DNA. Germline assignment: CDR1 MNHEY and CDR2 SVGAGI. The CDR3 is 10 amino acids long, termini counted. The CDR3: CASSEDVGQA.